A selection of T cell receptor beta chains follows, all from one sample in a study of blood T cell repertoires in COVID-19. Sequencing was performed with immunoSEQ multiplex PCR; in TCRdb, only in-frame clones are kept and a portion is missing. The sample has roughly 220,000 clones; roughly 75% are singletons. The specimen sequenced was peripheral blood. The receptors originated from a woman between 70 and 85 years old with acute or convalescent COVID-19. Both conserved end residues are part of each CDR3. The order of the fields is J gene, D gene, V gene, clone size, CDR3 protein, CDR3 DNA. The D gene is left open where the match is weak. Rows give clone size only sometimes, using once, few, many, or a class for an expanded clone.

J gene: TRBJ1-5
D gene: -
V gene: TRBV12-3/TRBV12-4
clone size: -
CDR3 protein: CASSAREGQPQHF
CDR3 DNA: TGTGCCAGCAGTGCCCGGGAGGGTCAGCCCCAGCATTTT

J gene: TRBJ2-3
D gene: TRBD1
V gene: TRBV5-4
clone size: few
CDR3 protein: CASSSDRGLTDTQYF
CDR3 DNA: TGTGCCAGCAGCTCGGACAGGGGTCTGACAGATACGCAGTATTTT

J gene: TRBJ1-2
D gene: -
V gene: TRBV20-1
clone size: -
CDR3 protein: CSASVGREYGYTF
CDR3 DNA: TGCAGTGCTAGTGTAGGGAGGGAGTATGGCTACACCTTC

J gene: TRBJ1-2
D gene: -
V gene: TRBV10-3
clone size: once
CDR3 protein: CAISETRGDYGYTF
CDR3 DNA: TGTGCCATCAGTGAGACTCGGGGGGATTATGGCTACACCTTC

J gene: TRBJ1-2
D gene: -
V gene: TRBV11-2
clone size: -
CDR3 protein: CASSLGPGYGYTF
CDR3 DNA: TGTGCCAGCAGCTTAGGGCCAGGCTATGGCTACACCTTC

J gene: TRBJ1-1
D gene: TRBD1
V gene: TRBV7-9
clone size: many
CDR3 protein: CASSLRGRRTEAFF
CDR3 DNA: TGTGCCAGCAGCTTAAGGGGGCGACGGACTGAAGCTTTCTTT

J gene: TRBJ2-1
D gene: -
V gene: TRBV7-3
clone size: -
CDR3 protein: CASSFASSSYNEQFF
CDR3 DNA: TGTGCCAGCAGCTTCGCTAGCAGCTCCTACAATGAGCAGTTCTTC

J gene: TRBJ2-7
D gene: TRBD1
V gene: TRBV6-5
clone size: -
CDR3 protein: CASSYSGQGTYEQYF
CDR3 DNA: TGTGCCAGCAGTTACTCGGGACAGGGAACCTACGAGCAGTACTTC

J gene: TRBJ1-2
D gene: TRBD1
V gene: TRBV5-5
clone size: -
CDR3 protein: CASSLSWQGAYGYTF
CDR3 DNA: TGTGCCAGCAGCTTGTCGTGGCAGGGGGCTTATGGCTACACCTTC

J gene: TRBJ2-5
D gene: -
V gene: TRBV5-4
clone size: -
CDR3 protein: CASSSRLGQETQYF
CDR3 DNA: TGTGCCAGCAGCTCGCGACTGGGCCAAGAGACCCAGTACTTC

J gene: TRBJ1-5
D gene: TRBD1
V gene: TRBV28
clone size: -
CDR3 protein: CASSQGTGELKPQHF
CDR3 DNA: TGTGCCAGCAGTCAGGGGACAGGGGAACTGAAGCCCCAGCATTTT

J gene: TRBJ2-1
D gene: TRBD2
V gene: TRBV5-1
clone size: few
CDR3 protein: CASSSEGLAGVYEQFF
CDR3 DNA: TGCGCCAGCAGCTCCGAAGGACTAGCGGGAGTCTATGAGCAGTTCTTC

J gene: TRBJ2-1
D gene: TRBD2
V gene: TRBV19
clone size: -
CDR3 protein: CASSTLGRVAGGDNEQFF
CDR3 DNA: TGTGCCAGTAGTACCCTTGGTAGGGTAGCGGGAGGGGATAATGAGCAGTTCTTC

J gene: TRBJ1-5
D gene: TRBD1
V gene: TRBV28
clone size: -
CDR3 protein: CASSLLTLRQGNQPQHF
CDR3 DNA: TGTGCCAGCAGTCTCCTCACCCTAAGACAGGGGAATCAGCCCCAGCATTTT

J gene: TRBJ2-3
D gene: -
V gene: TRBV5-5
clone size: few
CDR3 protein: CASRPPQGTDTQYF
CDR3 DNA: TGTGCCAGCAGGCCGCCCCAGGGCACAGATACGCAGTATTTT

J gene: TRBJ1-2
D gene: -
V gene: TRBV3-1/TRBV3-2
clone size: -
CDR3 protein: CASSPGARGGYTF
CDR3 DNA: TGTGCCAGCAGCCCCGGGGCCCGGGGGGGCTACACCTTC

J gene: TRBJ2-3
D gene: TRBD2
V gene: TRBV9
clone size: -
CDR3 protein: CASSGLIAGGTDTQYF
CDR3 DNA: TGTGCCAGCAGCGGGCTGATAGCGGGAGGCACAGATACGCAGTATTTT

J gene: TRBJ1-2
D gene: -
V gene: TRBV9
clone size: few
CDR3 protein: CASSPVVGGGGSVYGYTF
CDR3 DNA: TGTGCCAGCAGCCCCGTAGTAGGAGGCGGGGGCAGTGTCTATGGCTACACCTTC

J gene: TRBJ1-5
D gene: -
V gene: TRBV19
clone size: -
CDR3 protein: CASSIKDREDQPQHF
CDR3 DNA: TGTGCCAGTAGTATAAAGGACAGAGAAGATCAGCCCCAGCATTTT

J gene: TRBJ2-1
D gene: -
V gene: TRBV3-1/TRBV3-2
clone size: -
CDR3 protein: CASSHEGEILHNEQFF
CDR3 DNA: TGTGCCAGCAGCCATGAGGGGGAAATTCTACACAATGAGCAGTTCTTC

J gene: TRBJ2-3
D gene: TRBD2
V gene: TRBV7-9
clone size: -
CDR3 protein: CASSFATSGTSDTQYF
CDR3 DNA: TGTGCCAGCAGCTTTGCTACTAGCGGGACGTCAGATACGCAGTATTTT

J gene: TRBJ2-4
D gene: -
V gene: TRBV7-8
clone size: -
CDR3 protein: CASSPRTVLAKNIQYF
CDR3 DNA: TGTGCCAGCAGCCCGCGGACAGTTCTAGCCAAAAACATTCAGTACTTC

J gene: TRBJ2-2
D gene: TRBD1
V gene: TRBV6-1
clone size: once
CDR3 protein: CASSGVTGGRGTGELFF
CDR3 DNA: TGTGCCAGCAGTGGTGTCACAGGGGGCCGGGGCACCGGGGAGCTGTTTTTT

J gene: TRBJ1-6
D gene: TRBD1
V gene: TRBV3-1/TRBV3-2
clone size: -
CDR3 protein: CASSQDVRGGAGSPLHF
CDR3 DNA: TGTGCCAGCAGCCAAGATGTTAGAGGGGGCGCGGGGTCACCCCTCCACTTT

J gene: TRBJ1-2
D gene: -
V gene: TRBV7-2
clone size: few
CDR3 protein: CASSLVPGVGYTF
CDR3 DNA: TGTGCCAGCAGCTTAGTCCCAGGGGTGGGCTACACCTTC

J gene: TRBJ2-1
D gene: -
V gene: TRBV11-2
clone size: -
CDR3 protein: CASSFYRGGEQFF
CDR3 DNA: TGTGCCAGCAGCTTTTATAGGGGGGGTGAGCAGTTCTTC

J gene: TRBJ2-7
D gene: TRBD2
V gene: TRBV28
clone size: -
CDR3 protein: CASSRSGRISPSEQYF
CDR3 DNA: TGTGCCAGCAGTCGTAGCGGGAGGATTAGCCCGTCCGAGCAGTACTTC

J gene: TRBJ2-6
D gene: -
V gene: TRBV5-1
clone size: -
CDR3 protein: CASSFQVGANVLTF
CDR3 DNA: TGCGCCAGCAGCTTCCAGGTGGGGGCCAACGTCCTGACTTTC

J gene: TRBJ1-3
D gene: -
V gene: TRBV15
clone size: -
CDR3 protein: CATSRDPEVTGNTIYF
CDR3 DNA: TGTGCCACCAGCAGAGACCCGGAGGTGACTGGAAACACCATATATTTT

J gene: TRBJ1-1
D gene: -
V gene: TRBV19
clone size: -
CDR3 protein: CASDDRRHGNTEAFF
CDR3 DNA: TGTGCCAGTGACGATCGACGACATGGGAACACTGAAGCTTTCTTT

J gene: TRBJ2-5
D gene: -
V gene: TRBV29-1
clone size: -
CDR3 protein: CSVEDEWDSRVVTQYF
CDR3 DNA: TGCAGCGTTGAAGATGAATGGGACTCCCGGGTAGTGACCCAGTACTTC

J gene: TRBJ1-5
D gene: TRBD1
V gene: TRBV20-1
clone size: -
CDR3 protein: CSASLGTGRQPQHF
CDR3 DNA: TGCAGTGCTAGTTTAGGGACAGGGCGGCAGCCCCAGCATTTT

J gene: TRBJ2-7
D gene: -
V gene: TRBV6-5
clone size: -
CDR3 protein: CASRLEVLSYEQYF
CDR3 DNA: TGTGCCAGCAGATTGGAGGTACTCTCCTACGAGCAGTACTTC

J gene: TRBJ2-6
D gene: -
V gene: TRBV28
clone size: -
CDR3 protein: CASSLIPSEGADGANVLTF
CDR3 DNA: TGTGCCAGCAGTTTAATTCCATCGGAGGGGGCGGATGGGGCCAACGTCCTGACTTTC

J gene: TRBJ2-3
D gene: -
V gene: TRBV5-6
clone size: -
CDR3 protein: CASSLALRGRGTDTQYF
CDR3 DNA: TGTGCCAGCAGCTTGGCCTTGCGGGGGCGCGGCACAGATACGCAGTATTTT

J gene: TRBJ2-5
D gene: -
V gene: TRBV7-2
clone size: -
CDR3 protein: CASSPDYQETQYF
CDR3 DNA: TGTGCCAGCAGCCCTGACTACCAAGAGACCCAGTACTTC

J gene: TRBJ2-7
D gene: -
V gene: TRBV3-1/TRBV3-2
clone size: -
CDR3 protein: CASSQGFTSYEQYF
CDR3 DNA: TGTGCCAGCAGCCAAGGGTTTACTAGCTACGAGCAGTACTTC

J gene: TRBJ1-1
D gene: -
V gene: TRBV2
clone size: -
CDR3 protein: CASRTGNTEAFF
CDR3 DNA: TGTGCCAGCAGGACAGGGAACACTGAAGCTTTCTTT

J gene: TRBJ2-7
D gene: -
V gene: TRBV27
clone size: -
CDR3 protein: CASSFPERASYEQYF
CDR3 DNA: TGTGCCAGCAGTTTCCCGGAGAGGGCATCCTACGAGCAGTACTTC

J gene: TRBJ2-7
D gene: -
V gene: TRBV6-1
clone size: -
CDR3 protein: CASSEEWGLAYEQYF
CDR3 DNA: TGTGCCAGCAGTGAAGAATGGGGACTCGCCTACGAGCAGTACTTC

J gene: TRBJ2-3
D gene: -
V gene: TRBV24-1
clone size: once
CDR3 protein: CATSGTGTDTQYF
CDR3 DNA: TGTGCCACCAGTGGGACAGGCACAGATACGCAGTATTTT

J gene: TRBJ2-3
D gene: TRBD2
V gene: TRBV19
clone size: -
CDR3 protein: CASSSGEGAGDTQYF
CDR3 DNA: TGTGCCAGTAGTTCTGGGGAGGGCGCTGGAGATACGCAGTATTTT

J gene: TRBJ2-5
D gene: TRBD2
V gene: TRBV9
clone size: -
CDR3 protein: CASSVERLAGQETQYF
CDR3 DNA: TGTGCCAGCAGCGTAGAGCGACTAGCGGGGCAGGAGACCCAGTACTTC

J gene: TRBJ2-5
D gene: TRBD1
V gene: TRBV14
clone size: -
CDR3 protein: CARKRTGQGAWEETQYF
CDR3 DNA: TGTGCCAGGAAACGAACGGGACAGGGGGCGTGGGAAGAGACCCAGTACTTC

J gene: TRBJ2-3
D gene: -
V gene: TRBV19
clone size: -
CDR3 protein: CASRAQGADTQYF
CDR3 DNA: TGTGCCAGCCGAGCCCAGGGCGCAGATACGCAGTATTTT

J gene: TRBJ2-1
D gene: -
V gene: TRBV5-1
clone size: -
CDR3 protein: CASSLEREQFF
CDR3 DNA: TGCGCCAGCAGCTTGGAACGGGAGCAGTTCTTC

J gene: TRBJ1-4
D gene: -
V gene: TRBV7-8
clone size: -
CDR3 protein: CASSLAGGGGREKLFF
CDR3 DNA: TGTGCCAGCAGCTTAGCGGGCGGGGGGGGACGTGAAAAACTGTTTTTT

J gene: TRBJ2-7
D gene: -
V gene: TRBV4-1
clone size: once
CDR3 protein: CASSQISTGTSEEQYF
CDR3 DNA: TGCGCCAGCAGCCAAATATCGACAGGTACCTCGGAAGAGCAGTACTTC

J gene: TRBJ1-5
D gene: TRBD1
V gene: TRBV2
clone size: many
CDR3 protein: CASSERRDRANQPQHF
CDR3 DNA: TGTGCCAGCAGTGAACGAAGGGACAGGGCCAATCAGCCCCAGCATTTT

J gene: TRBJ2-3
D gene: TRBD2
V gene: TRBV6-5
clone size: -
CDR3 protein: CAAGDLSTDTQYF
CDR3 DNA: TGTGCAGCGGGGGACCTGAGCACAGATACGCAGTATTTT

J gene: TRBJ2-3
D gene: TRBD2
V gene: TRBV5-1
clone size: -
CDR3 protein: CASSWGLEADTQYF
CDR3 DNA: TGCGCCAGCAGCTGGGGACTAGAAGCAGATACGCAGTATTTT

J gene: TRBJ1-3
D gene: -
V gene: TRBV2
clone size: -
CDR3 protein: CASSERRAGNTIYF
CDR3 DNA: TGTGCCAGCAGTGAAAGGAGGGCCGGAAACACCATATATTTT

J gene: TRBJ2-7
D gene: TRBD1
V gene: TRBV29-1
clone size: -
CDR3 protein: CSVEPLGTGSYEQYF
CDR3 DNA: TGCAGCGTTGAACCCCTCGGGACAGGGTCCTACGAGCAGTACTTC

J gene: TRBJ1-4
D gene: -
V gene: TRBV5-1
clone size: few
CDR3 protein: CASSLSGVPTNEKLFF
CDR3 DNA: TGCGCCAGCAGCTTGTCGGGGGTACCAACTAATGAAAAACTGTTTTTT

J gene: TRBJ2-7
D gene: TRBD2
V gene: TRBV5-4
clone size: -
CDR3 protein: CASSSSWAGGPYEQYF
CDR3 DNA: TGTGCCAGCAGCTCCTCTTGGGCGGGAGGGCCCTACGAGCAGTACTTC

J gene: TRBJ1-5
D gene: TRBD1
V gene: TRBV28
clone size: -
CDR3 protein: CASSSPPGQQKFNQPQHF
CDR3 DNA: TGTGCCAGCAGTTCCCCTCCGGGACAGCAAAAATTCAATCAGCCCCAGCATTTT

J gene: TRBJ2-3
D gene: -
V gene: TRBV11-2
clone size: -
CDR3 protein: CASSQWVATTDTQYF
CDR3 DNA: TGTGCCAGCAGCCAGTGGGTAGCGACGACAGATACGCAGTATTTT

J gene: TRBJ2-5
D gene: -
V gene: TRBV5-1
clone size: -
CDR3 protein: CASSLDGRGPETQYF
CDR3 DNA: TGCGCCAGCAGCTTGGACGGCAGGGGCCCAGAGACCCAGTACTTC

J gene: TRBJ1-1
D gene: -
V gene: TRBV9
clone size: -
CDR3 protein: CASSNRQWTEAFF
CDR3 DNA: TGTGCCAGCAGCAACCGACAGTGGACTGAAGCTTTCTTT

J gene: TRBJ1-4
D gene: TRBD1
V gene: TRBV7-2
clone size: -
CDR3 protein: CASSSHRGRTNEKLFF
CDR3 DNA: TGTGCCAGCAGCTCACACAGGGGGCGGACTAATGAAAAACTGTTTTTT